The clone carrying this T cell receptor (beta chain) was counted a few times. The entry originates in a study of early T cells in non-severe SARS-CoV-2 infection. The protocol attached unique molecular identifiers to individual cDNA molecules. Each CDR3 protein is one row after TCRdb ran MiXCR on the 5' RACE reads. The table records roughly 58,000 distinct CDR3 sequences, under 14% of them present only once. Trimming removed 5 bases from V and 4 bases from J, with 14 bases in between. The CDR3 totals 14 residues. Germline V lookup: CDR1 SGHTA, CDR2 FQGTGA. The source of this sequence is an adult who was a healthcare worker with PCR-confirmed SARS-CoV-2 infection or an uninfected control (not recorded which). The chain links TRBV7-3 to TRBJ2-5, with D tentatively TRBD1 (6 bases). Sequencing used whole blood. CDR3 protein: CASSPAGVGETQYF. The CDR3 coding sequence is TGTGCCAGCAGCCCGGCAGGGGTAGGAGAGACCCAGTACTTC.